This T cell receptor beta chain derives from a study of molecular identifiers for immune sequencing clone quantification. Bulk TCR library preparation followed previously described methods with listed TCR primers. TCRdb called the PCR reads again in MiXCR, with one record for every CDR3 protein. The sample records approximately 320,000 distinct CDR3 sequences, roughly 24% being singletons. Trimming cost V 0 bases and J 2 bases, with 6 bases left between them. Per the germline V gene, CDR1 is SGHVS and CDR2 is FNYEAQ. CDR3 length: 14 residues. The chain recombines TRBV7-6 with TRBJ2-3, with D unresolved. This TCR was sampled from a human donor in good health. Some libraries in this study had Jurkat cell RNA spiked in. The sample comprised naive CD8+ T cells from blood, with Jurkat cell RNA spiked in. Subset described: FACS-sorted CD8+CD4-CCR7+CD45RA+ naive T cells. CDR3 protein: CASSLAWDTDTQYF. The CDR3, as DNA: TGTGCCAGCAGCTTAGCGTGGGACACAGATACGCAGTATTTT.